Given below is one TCR beta chain in context. The sample originates from a study of blood T cell repertoires in COVID-19. Study-wide background: Some COVID-19 samples were acute and others convalescent; all came from the United States, Italy and Spain. Sample material is recorded as cDNA or gDNA derived from T cells, B-cell-depleted T cells, or PBMCs.

The CDR3 spans 16 residues. CDR1 is SEHNR and CDR2 is FQNEAQ in the germline V gene (reference sequence). V was trimmed by 0 bases and J by 7 bases, leaving 13 bases between them. Authors' analysis steps: It was from reference gene primer amplification that nucleated cell counts were estimated. TCRdb's copy holds only in-frame clones and misses some; the assay was immunoSEQ multiplex PCR. Clone size and V and J calls were adopted from that table, with D and trimming inferred from the DNA. The sample shows more than 150,000 clones, around 80% of them seen only once. The sequenced material came from PBMCs or T cells enriched from blood (not recorded which). This receptor was obtained from a man in his fifties or sixties who had been exposed to COVID-19. The chain combines TRBV7-9 with TRBJ1-6; D uncertain. The CDR3 DNA reads as TGTGCCAGCAGCTTAGCGGGCGGGCAGTCAAATTCACCCCTCCACTTT. Protein: CASSLAGGQSNSPLHF.